This T cell receptor (beta chain) was sequenced in a study of blood T cell repertoires in COVID-19. V gave up 2 bases and J gave up 4 bases; unmatched junction bases: 5. Germline values: CDR1 GTSNPN, CDR2 SVGIG (reference sequence). The CDR3 spans 13 residues. The method was immunoSEQ multiplex PCR; TCRdb's version includes in-frame clones alone and lacks a portion of them. The top ten clones hold about 6% of a sample with 300,000 to 350,000 clones, around 86% of them seen once. This chain joins TRBV30 and TRBJ2-7; TRBD1 agrees at 7 bases. Material: peripheral blood. The TCR comes from a woman aged 45-65 years with COVID-19, enrolled during active disease. This CDR3 reads CAWSFGRGYEQYF. The CDR3 DNA sequence: TGTGCCTGGAGTTTTGGCAGGGGGTACGAGCAGTACTTC.